The source of this TCR beta chain is a study of molecular identifiers for immune sequencing clone quantification (dated by TCRdb to about 2018). In the study overall: For a replicate experiment, RNA from approximately 20,000 or 100,000 naive CD8 T cells was divided into five aliquots, and four of the five aliquots were sequenced. CD8 T cells were used in a methods study to benchmark molecular-identifier clustering-based TCR repertoire sequencing (MIDCIRS) and TCR RNA copy counting.

The research as a whole found: Even against a background of one million naive CD8 T cells, spiked-in Jurkat TCR RNA amounting to a single cell's worth was reported to be detectable. Modeling estimated about three recovered TCR RNA copies per cell, compared with 9.5 to 10 by digital PCR, which implies 30% to 35% capture efficiency. Identical TCR molecules sharing a barcode could cause highly expanded clone sizes to be underestimated. In CMV-specific effector cells, clones with more than 20 RNA copies accounted for over 97% of molecules, whereas in naive cells such clones accounted for under 1%. The naive libraries included spiked-in Jurkat TCR RNA (around 9 copies' worth), and this RNA is not part of the donor repertoire. When barcode sub-clustering was left out, chimeric consensus sequences inflated TCR diversity, with chimeras reaching as high as 47%.

Libraries of naive CD8 T cells were built from approximately 20,000 to 1,000,000 sorted cells, with 10%, 30% or 50% of the purified RNA used. Naive CD8 T cells were FACS-sorted as CD8+CD4-CCR7+CD45RA+ on a BD FACSAria II into RLT Plus buffer. To test detection sensitivity, Jurkat RNA equivalent to more than eight TCR copies was spiked into samples of about 17,000-1,100,000 naive CD8 T cells. CD8 T cells were enriched with RosetteSep CD8+ T Cell Enrichment Cocktail and Ficoll-Paque, followed by ACK red cell lysis. Reading the germline V gene gives CDR1 MNHEY and CDR2 SVGEGT. CDR3 length: 12 amino acids, cysteine to phenylalanine. The kept DNA is CDR3 alone, 36 bases in frame from the first base. The library was generated by PCR. The data were produced on a NextSeq 500. Bulk TCR libraries were made following a previously described method, with the TCR primers given in Table S5. Total RNA was purified with the Qiagen AllPrep DNA/RNA kit. Before any analysis, reads coming from multiple sequencing runs of the same library were combined into one pool. Processing in the source paper ran as follows. Only reads with exact TCR constant sequence were kept, trimmed to 150 nt, and grouped by their 12-nt molecular barcodes. Within each barcode group, reads were sub-clustered at a 15% Levenshtein threshold, and quality-weighted consensus sequences were built per RNA molecule. Non-functional sequences were removed, as were lower-count sequences one edit away from another. Based on fitting two negative binomial distributions, any barcode sub-cluster with under 20% of the maximum read count was discarded. The raw public data were reprocessed by TCRdb itself: fastp quality trimming at Q25, MiXCR clonotype calling, in-frame beta chains only. CDR3 protein sequences are deduplicated, and each keeps its most common genes and DNA. The V and J calls and clone size come from TCRdb's table, not from the authors' own analysis. This sample comprises approximately 550,000 distinct CDR3 sequences, 25% of them detected only once. The ten largest clones represent under 0.85% of the sample.

In its sample, this clonotype was seen a few times. This receptor's antigen is unknown. Per-base quality was not reported, and no clone a single base away is much larger than it. Specimen: naive CD8+ T cells from blood, with Jurkat cell RNA spiked in. This specimen's cell subset or site label, per the study, means: FACS-sorted CD8+CD4-CCR7+CD45RA+ naive T cells. The V and J genes are TRBV6-2 or TRBV6-3 and TRBJ2-7; the D gene assignment is ambiguous. The sequence was collected from a human donor in good health. Some libraries in this study had Jurkat cell RNA spiked in. The CDR3 protein is CATAGRNYEQYF. In nucleotides, the sequence is TGTGCAACAGCAGGACGGAACTACGAGCAGTACTTC.